Listed here are 20 T cell receptor beta chains from one sample, sequenced in a study of shared clonotypes between healthy human individuals. Using immunoSEQ multiplex PCR, the repertoire was profiled, and TCRdb retains in-frame clones only, with some absent. The sample lists approximately 1.4 million clones; nearly 99% were seen once. The sequencing input was naive CD4+ T cells sorted from blood. Indicated subset: CD45RA+ positively selected. All receptors derive from a young man in good health.

This chain uses TRBV9 with TRBJ1-1; 8 nucleotides align to TRBD1. V dropped 4 bases and J dropped 2; count of bases not matched to a gene: 7. CDR3 length equals 15 residues. Germline CDR1 reads SGDLS; CDR2 reads YYNGEE. The CDR3, as DNA: TGTGCCAGCAGCCCCCGAGGGACAGGAAACACTGAAGCTTTCTTT. Protein product: CASSPRGTGNTEAFF.

This clone was detected only once. The chain uses TRBV28 and TRBJ2-1, with a weak D call TRBD1 (6 bases). V gave up 6 bases and J gave up 7 bases, with 22 bases separating them. Germline V gene sequence: CDR1 MDHEN, CDR2 SYDVKM. There are 16 residues in the CDR3. CDR3 DNA: TGTGCCAGCAGCCCCTTCAGGGGAGTCAAGGCTAATGAGCAGTTCTTC. Amino acids: CASSPFRGVKANEQFF.

V is TRBV29-1 and J is TRBJ1-1; D unresolved. CDR1 and CDR2 from the germline V gene are SQVTM and ANQGSEA. Deletions cut 6 bases from V and 0 bases from J, with 14 bases between. The CDR3 is made up of 14 amino acids. In DNA, the CDR3 is TGCAGCGTCCAAGGGAAGGACTTGAACACTGAAGCTTTCTTT. This translates into CSVQGKDLNTEAFF.

This chain connects TRBV5-6 to TRBJ1-4; no definite D call. This CDR3 has 15 amino acids. The ends were cut back, 3 bases at V and 0 bases at J, with 9 bases in the middle. CDR1 and CDR2 (germline): SGHDT, YYEEEE. The CDR3 sequence is CASSSQIATNEKLFF. CDR3 in DNA: TGTGCCAGCAGCTCTCAAATTGCAACTAATGAAAAACTGTTTTTT.

CDR3 amino acids: CSVATGIGEQYF. The DNA for the CDR3 is TGCAGCGTTGCTACAGGGATTGGCGAGCAGTACTTC. This chain uses TRBV29-1 with TRBJ2-7, with D possibly being TRBD1 (6 bases). The CDR3 has 12 residues. Germline CDR1 is SQVTM and CDR2 is ANQGSEA. Trimming cost V 4 bases and J 6 bases, with 13 bases left between them.

The chain is built from TRBV14 and TRBJ1-1, with 8 bases matching TRBD1. The V gene end was trimmed by 3 bases and the J gene end by 11 bases; junction bases not matched to a gene: 8. CDR1 SGHDN and CDR2 FVKESK come from the germline V gene. This CDR3 region has 13 residues. CDR3 nucleotide sequence: TGTGCCAGCAGCCATGGACAGGGACTTGGGGCTTTCTTT. Encoded protein: CASSHGQGLGAFF.

V and J are TRBV7-9 and TRBJ2-5; a possible D gene is TRBD2 (6 bases). The ends were cut back, 5 bases at V and 5 bases at J, with 15 bases in the middle. The CDR3 has 14 residues. CDR1 is SEHNR, CDR2 FQNEAQ, per germline (reference sequence). For the CDR3, the DNA is TGTGCCAGCAGCCCGGAACTAGCTAGGGAGACCCAGTACTTC. It specifies CASSPELARETQYF.

The CDR3 reads CASSIMTGGGSVAFF. The CDR3 coding sequence is TGTGCCAGCAGCATAATGACAGGGGGCGGTTCGGTAGCTTTCTTT. The V and J genes are TRBV7-8 and TRBJ1-1; 10 nucleotides align to TRBD1. The germline gives CDR1 SGHVS, CDR2 FQNEAQ. After removal of 5 bases from V and 10 bases from J, the junction contained 13 bases not matched to a gene. The CDR3 is 15 residues long.

The J gene is TRBJ2-7, the V gene TRBV9, with 8 positions matching TRBD2. The ends lost 2 bases at V and 2 bases at J; junction bases unmatched: 6. There are 15 residues in the CDR3. The germline gives CDR1 SGDLS, CDR2 YYNGEE. Here the CDR3 reads CASSVGGAHPYEQYF. The CDR3 coding sequence is TGTGCCAGCAGCGTCGGGGGGGCGCATCCCTACGAGCAGTACTTC.

On this clone itself: Other DNA sequences of this sample code for an identical CDR3. The chain links TRBV7-2 to TRBJ2-3; D perhaps matches TRBD2 (6 bases). The CDR3 is 14 residues long. Germline CDR1 and CDR2: SGHTA and FQGNSA. Trimming took 1 base from V and 6 from J, leaving 11 bases between them. The CDR3 nucleotides read TGTGCCAGCAGCTTAGGCCAGGGAGGCGATACGCAGTATTTT. The encoded protein is CASSLGQGGDTQYF.

The chain employs TRBV29-1 and TRBJ1-1; D is unclear. Trimming took 4 bases from V and 2 from J, leaving 11 bases between them. CDR3 length: 13 residues. Looked up from germline, CDR1 is SQVTM and CDR2 is ANQGSEA. The CDR3 DNA sequence: TGCAGCGTTGTTAGGCTAGCAAACACTGAAGCTTTCTTT. It codes for CSVVRLANTEAFF. Supplemented by reference TRBV29-1 and TRBJ1-1, the full variable domain reads SAVISQKPSRDICQRGTSLTIQCQVDSQVTMMFWYRQQPGQSLTLIATANQGSEATYESGFVIDKFPISRPNLTFSTLTVSNMSPEDSSIYLCSVVRLANTEAFFGQGTRLTVV.

CDR3 sequence: CASSPQGYEKLFF. CDR3 sequence (DNA): TGTGCCAGCAGCCCACAGGGTTATGAAAAACTGTTTTTT. The chain employs TRBV27 and TRBJ1-4; the D gene is possibly TRBD1 (6 bases). The germline CDR1 and CDR2 sequences are MNHEY and SMNVEV (reference sequence). V shed 6 bases and J shed 6 bases, with 11 bases lying between them. This CDR3 is 13 amino acids long.

This chain joins TRBV9 and TRBJ1-1; 9 positions match TRBD1. Trimming at V came to 6 bases and at J to 5 bases, leaving 5 bases not matched to a gene. The CDR3 loop spans 13 amino acids. Looked up from germline, CDR1 is SGDLS and CDR2 is YYNGEE. The CDR3 sequence: CASNTGGDTEAFF. The CDR3 coding sequence is TGTGCCAGCAATACAGGGGGCGATACTGAAGCTTTCTTT.

The chain joins TRBV6-5 to TRBJ2-7; 7 bases agree with TRBD1. Germline-derived CDR1 and CDR2 are MNHEY and SVGAGI. The CDR3 has 13 residues. Trimming at V came to 0 bases and at J to 7 bases, leaving 3 bases not matched to a gene. DNA for the CDR3: TGTGCCAGCAGTTACTCTTACAGGGGAGAGCAGTACTTC. As protein: CASSYSYRGEQYF.

V is TRBV6-7 and J is TRBJ2-1; 9 bases agree with TRBD2. TRBV6-7 is an ORF for which the function is uncertain. Trimming at V came to 2 bases and at J to 6 bases, leaving 5 bases not matched to a gene. The length of the CDR3 is 15 residues. The CDR3 region is CASSYIAGVCNEQFF. CDR3 nucleotide sequence: TGTGCCAGCAGTTACATAGCGGGAGTCTGCAATGAGCAGTTCTTC.

The chain combines TRBV5-1 with TRBJ2-7, with D tentatively TRBD2 (6 bases). V lost 0 bases to trimming and J lost 0 bases, with 22 bases between them. The CDR3 is 19 amino acids. From germline, CDR1 is SGHRS and CDR2 YFSETQ. The CDR3 nucleotides are TGCGCCAGCAGCTTGGGGGACGGAGGAGGAGGAGGGTACTCCTACGAGCAGTACTTC. This translates into CASSLGDGGGGGYSYEQYF. Full variable domain (rest looked up from reference TRBV5-1 and TRBJ2-7): KAGVTQTPRYLIKTRGQQVTLSCSPISGHRSVSWYQQTPGQGLQFLFEYFSETQRNKGNFPGRFSGRQFSNSRSEMNVSTLELGDSALYLCASSLGDGGGGGYSYEQYFGPGTRLTVT.

The V and J genes are TRBV5-1 and TRBJ2-2; D possibly corresponds to TRBD1 (6 bases). The CDR3 consists of 14 residues. Germline V gives CDR1 SGHRS, CDR2 YFSETQ. V was shortened by 2 bases and J by 3 bases, with 8 bases between the two germline ends. For the CDR3, the DNA is TGCGCCAGCAGCTTAGGACAGTACACCGGGGAGCTGTTTTTT. Its protein is CASSLGQYTGELFF.

A remark on this clone: Germline is not matched at one junction end, which may reflect a read error. This chain connects TRBV11-2 to TRBJ2-7; D may match TRBD1 or TRBD2 (5 bases each). The length of the CDR3 is 13 residues. From germline, CDR1 is SGHAT and CDR2 FQNNGV. The CDR3 DNA follows: TGTGCCAGCCCGAGACAGTCGGGGCTCGGGAAAGTTTTC. Amino acid sequence: CASPRQSGLGKVF.

This clone occurred once. The rearrangement uses TRBV2 and TRBJ1-1, with D unclear. The CDR3 runs 11 residues. V was cut by 1 base and J by 7 bases, with 4 bases left in between. Per the germline V gene, CDR1 is SNHLY and CDR2 is FYNNEI. CDR3 nucleotide sequence: TGTGCCAGCAGTGAAGGCCGTGAAGCTTTCTTT. This codes for CASSEGREAFF. The variable domain in full, completed from reference TRBV2 and TRBJ1-1, reads EPEVTQTPSHQVTQMGQEVILRCVPISNHLYFYWYRQILGQKVEFLVSFYNNEISEKSEIFDDQFSVERPDGSNFTLKIRSTKLEDSAMYFCASSEGREAFFGQGTRLTVV.

The chain employs TRBV5-1 and TRBJ2-1; D ambiguous. The germline V gene encodes CDR1 SGHRS and CDR2 YFSETQ. This CDR3 comprises 15 residues. The V and J ends lost 2 bases and 1 base respectively, with 10 bases between them. The CDR3 here is CASSLIDLSYNEQFF. CDR3 coding DNA: TGCGCCAGCAGCTTAATCGACTTATCCTACAATGAGCAGTTCTTC.